The present T cell receptor beta chain was sequenced within a study of cytotoxic CD8 clonotypes in ibrutinib-treated CLL. Overall study context: The cohort had around 11 relapsed/refractory and some 16 treatment-naive patients, 17 to 18 IGHV unmutated.

Overall study results and limits: Sustained-remission patients were sampled at different times than progressing patients were.

Here immunoSEQ multiplex PCR was the method, and the copy in TCRdb shows in-frame clones only, minus some. The sample has approximately 9,200 clones, over 60% seen once. Comments on this clone: The antigen is not known.

Between the trimmed V and J ends, which lost 4 bases and 0 bases, there was a span of 7 bases. The CDR3 spans 13 residues. Germline V gene sequence: CDR1 SQVTM, CDR2 ANQGSEA. The chain joins TRBV29-1 to TRBJ1-5; D gene unclear. Specimen: PBMCs, collected before ibrutinib treatment. The receptor's source is a human donor with chronic lymphocytic leukemia. CDR3 coding DNA: TGCAGCGTTGGGATGGCTAGCAATCAGCCCCAGCATTTT. Its protein product is CSVGMASNQPQHF.